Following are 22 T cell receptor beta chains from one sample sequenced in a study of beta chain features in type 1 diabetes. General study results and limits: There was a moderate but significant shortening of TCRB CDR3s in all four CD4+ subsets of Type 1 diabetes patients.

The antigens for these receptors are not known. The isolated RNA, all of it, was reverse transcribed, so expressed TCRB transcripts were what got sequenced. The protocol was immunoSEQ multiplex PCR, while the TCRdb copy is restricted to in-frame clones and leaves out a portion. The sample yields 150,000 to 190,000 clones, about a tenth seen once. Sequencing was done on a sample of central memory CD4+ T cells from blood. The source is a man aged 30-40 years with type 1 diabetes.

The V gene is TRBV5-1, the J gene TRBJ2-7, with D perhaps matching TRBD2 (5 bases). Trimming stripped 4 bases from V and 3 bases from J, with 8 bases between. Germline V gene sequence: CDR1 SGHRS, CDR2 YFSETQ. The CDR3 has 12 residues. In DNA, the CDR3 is TGCGCCAGCAGCGCGGACTTCTACGAGCAGTACTTC. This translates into CASSADFYEQYF. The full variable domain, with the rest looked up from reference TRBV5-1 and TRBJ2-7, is KAGVTQTPRYLIKTRGQQVTLSCSPISGHRSVSWYQQTPGQGLQFLFEYFSETQRNKGNFPGRFSGRQFSNSRSEMNVSTLELGDSALYLCASSADFYEQYFGPGTRLTVT.

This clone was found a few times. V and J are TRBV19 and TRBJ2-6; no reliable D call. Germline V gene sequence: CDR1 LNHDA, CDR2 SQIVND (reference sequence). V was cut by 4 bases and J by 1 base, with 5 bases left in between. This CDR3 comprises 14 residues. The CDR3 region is CASSTRSGANVLTF. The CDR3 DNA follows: TGTGCCAGTAGTACCAGATCTGGGGCCAACGTCCTGACTTTC.

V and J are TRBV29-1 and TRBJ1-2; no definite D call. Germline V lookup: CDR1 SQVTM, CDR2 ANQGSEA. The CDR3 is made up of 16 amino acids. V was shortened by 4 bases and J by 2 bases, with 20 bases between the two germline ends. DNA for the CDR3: TGCAGCGTTGTCGGTACCAACCCAACCGGGAACTATGGCTACACCTTC. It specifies CSVVGTNPTGNYGYTF.

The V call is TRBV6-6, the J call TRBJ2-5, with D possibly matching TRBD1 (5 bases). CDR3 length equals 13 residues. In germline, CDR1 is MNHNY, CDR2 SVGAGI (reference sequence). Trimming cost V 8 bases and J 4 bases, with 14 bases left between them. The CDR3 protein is CASALDSLETQYF. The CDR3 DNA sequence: TGTGCCAGCGCCCTAGACAGCCTAGAGACCCAGTACTTC.

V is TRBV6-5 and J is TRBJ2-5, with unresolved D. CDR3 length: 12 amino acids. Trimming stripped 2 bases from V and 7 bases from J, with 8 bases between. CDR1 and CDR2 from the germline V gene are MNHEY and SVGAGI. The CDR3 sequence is CASSYQTGTQYF. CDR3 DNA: TGTGCCAGCAGTTACCAGACGGGGACCCAGTACTTC.

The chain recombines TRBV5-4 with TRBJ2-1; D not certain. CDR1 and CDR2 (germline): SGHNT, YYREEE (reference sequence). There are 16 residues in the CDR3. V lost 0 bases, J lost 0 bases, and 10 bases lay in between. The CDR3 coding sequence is TGTGCCAGCAGCTTGGTCCCTACGAACTCCTACAATGAGCAGTTCTTC. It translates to CASSLVPTNSYNEQFF. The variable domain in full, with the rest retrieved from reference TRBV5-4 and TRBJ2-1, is ETGVTQSPTHLIKTRGQQVTLRCSSQSGHNTVSWYQQALGQGPQFIFQYYREEENGRGNFPPRFSGLQFPNYSSELNVNALELDDSALYLCASSLVPTNSYNEQFFGPGTRLTVL.

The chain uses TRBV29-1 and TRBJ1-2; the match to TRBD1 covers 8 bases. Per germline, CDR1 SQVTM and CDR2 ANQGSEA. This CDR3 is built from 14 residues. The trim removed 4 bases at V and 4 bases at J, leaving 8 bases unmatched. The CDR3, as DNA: TGCAGCGTTGTAGTACGGACAGGGAGCTATGGCTACACCTTC. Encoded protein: CSVVVRTGSYGYTF.

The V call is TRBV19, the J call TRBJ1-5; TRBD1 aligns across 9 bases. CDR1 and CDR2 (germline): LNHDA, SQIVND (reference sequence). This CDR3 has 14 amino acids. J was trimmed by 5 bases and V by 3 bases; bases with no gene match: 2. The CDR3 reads CASSMDRGHQPQHF. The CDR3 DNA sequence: TGTGCCAGTAGTATGGACAGGGGCCATCAGCCCCAGCATTTT.

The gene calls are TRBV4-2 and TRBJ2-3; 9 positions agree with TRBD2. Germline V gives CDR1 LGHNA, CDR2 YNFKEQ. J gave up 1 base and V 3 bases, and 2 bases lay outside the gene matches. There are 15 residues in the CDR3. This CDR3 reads CASSQWTSGTDTQYF. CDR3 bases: TGTGCCAGCAGCCAGTGGACTAGCGGCACAGATACGCAGTATTTT.

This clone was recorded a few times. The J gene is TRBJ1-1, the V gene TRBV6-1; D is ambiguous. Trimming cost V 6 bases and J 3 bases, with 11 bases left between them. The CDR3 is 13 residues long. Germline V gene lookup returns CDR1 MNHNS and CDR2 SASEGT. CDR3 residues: CASREIVHTEAFF. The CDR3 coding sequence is TGTGCCAGCAGGGAGATCGTCCACACTGAAGCTTTCTTT.

The CDR3 protein is CATSRQGVSYEQYF. The CDR3 bases are TGTGCCACCTCTCGACAGGGGGTTTCCTACGAGCAGTACTTC. J is TRBJ2-7 and V is TRBV27; the match to TRBD1 covers 9 bases. The CDR3 length is 14 residues. The germline V gene has CDR1 MNHEY and CDR2 SMNVEV (reference sequence). V shed 10 bases, J shed 1 base, and the junction held 8 bases outside the gene matches.

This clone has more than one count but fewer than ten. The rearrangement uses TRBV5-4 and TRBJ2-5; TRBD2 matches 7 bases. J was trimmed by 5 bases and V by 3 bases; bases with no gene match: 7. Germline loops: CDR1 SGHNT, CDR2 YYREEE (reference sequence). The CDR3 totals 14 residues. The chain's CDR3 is CASSSLGGRETQYF. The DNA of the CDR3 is TGTGCCAGCAGCTCCCTCGGGGGGAGGGAGACCCAGTACTTC.

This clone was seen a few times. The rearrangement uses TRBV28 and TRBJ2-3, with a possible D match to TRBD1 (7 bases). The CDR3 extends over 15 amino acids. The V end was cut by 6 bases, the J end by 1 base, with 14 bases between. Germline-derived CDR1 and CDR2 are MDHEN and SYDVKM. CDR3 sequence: CASSPTGEGTDTQYF. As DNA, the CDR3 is TGTGCCAGCAGCCCTACAGGGGAGGGCACAGATACGCAGTATTTT.

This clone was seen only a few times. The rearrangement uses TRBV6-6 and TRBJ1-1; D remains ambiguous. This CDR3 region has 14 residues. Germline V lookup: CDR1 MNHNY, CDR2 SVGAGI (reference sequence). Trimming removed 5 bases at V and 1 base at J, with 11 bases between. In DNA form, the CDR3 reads TGTGCCAGCAGTACCCGGGAGTCGAACACTGAAGCTTTCTTT. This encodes CASSTRESNTEAFF.

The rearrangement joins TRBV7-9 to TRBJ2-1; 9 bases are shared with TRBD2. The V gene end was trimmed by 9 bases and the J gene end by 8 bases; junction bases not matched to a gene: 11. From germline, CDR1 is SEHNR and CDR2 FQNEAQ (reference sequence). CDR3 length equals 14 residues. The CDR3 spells CASSPPSGIYEQFF. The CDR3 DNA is TGTGCCAGTTCCCCCCCTAGCGGGATATATGAGCAGTTCTTC.

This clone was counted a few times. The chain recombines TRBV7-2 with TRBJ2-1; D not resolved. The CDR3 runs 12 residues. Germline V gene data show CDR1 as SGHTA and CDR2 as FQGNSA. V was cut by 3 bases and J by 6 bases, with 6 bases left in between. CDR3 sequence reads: CASSFGINEQFF. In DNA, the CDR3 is TGTGCCAGCAGCTTTGGCATCAATGAGCAGTTCTTC. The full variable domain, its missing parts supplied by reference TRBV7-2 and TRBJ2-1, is GAGVSQSPSNKVTEKGKDVELRCDPISGHTALYWYRQSLGQGLEFLIYFQGNSAPDKSGLPSDRFSAERTGGSVSTLTIQRTQQEDSAVYLCASSFGINEQFFGPGTRLTVL.

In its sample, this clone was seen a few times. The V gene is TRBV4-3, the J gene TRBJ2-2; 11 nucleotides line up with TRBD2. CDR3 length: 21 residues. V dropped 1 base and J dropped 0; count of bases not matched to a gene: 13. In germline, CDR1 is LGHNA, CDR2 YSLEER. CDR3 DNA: TGCGCCAGCAGCCAAGTCCCCTTATGGCTAGCGGGAGGACCGAACACCGGGGAGCTGTTTTTT. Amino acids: CASSQVPLWLAGGPNTGELFF.

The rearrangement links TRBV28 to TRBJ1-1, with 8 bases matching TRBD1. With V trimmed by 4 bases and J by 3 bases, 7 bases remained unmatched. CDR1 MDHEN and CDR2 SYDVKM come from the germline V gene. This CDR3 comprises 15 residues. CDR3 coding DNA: TGTGCCAGCAGTTCTACCGGGACAGGTTACACTGAAGCTTTCTTT. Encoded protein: CASSSTGTGYTEAFF. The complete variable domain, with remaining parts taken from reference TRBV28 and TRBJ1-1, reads DVKVTQSSRYLVKRTGEKVFLECVQDMDHENMFWYRQDPGLGLRLIYFSYDVKMKEKGDIPEGYSVSREKKERFSLILESASTNQTSMYLCASSSTGTGYTEAFFGQGTRLTVV.

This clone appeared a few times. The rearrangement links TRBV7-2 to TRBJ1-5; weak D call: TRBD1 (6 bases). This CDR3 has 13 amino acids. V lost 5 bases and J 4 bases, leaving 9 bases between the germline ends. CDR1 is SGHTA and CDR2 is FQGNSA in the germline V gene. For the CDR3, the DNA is TGTGCCAGCAGCCAAGACAGGAATCAGCCCCAGCATTTT. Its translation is CASSQDRNQPQHF.

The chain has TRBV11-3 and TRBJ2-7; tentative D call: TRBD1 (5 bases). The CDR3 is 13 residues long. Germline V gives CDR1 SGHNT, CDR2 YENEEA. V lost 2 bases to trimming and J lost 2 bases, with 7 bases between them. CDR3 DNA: TGTGCCAGCAGCTTATCAGGGACCTACGAGCAGTACTTC. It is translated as CASSLSGTYEQYF.

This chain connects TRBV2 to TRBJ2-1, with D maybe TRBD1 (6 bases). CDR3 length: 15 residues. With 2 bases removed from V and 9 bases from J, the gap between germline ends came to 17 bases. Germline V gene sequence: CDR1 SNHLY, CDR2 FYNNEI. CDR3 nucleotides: TGTGCCAGCAGTGAAACTACTGCTTCAGGGGCTGAGCAGTTCTTC. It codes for CASSETTASGAEQFF.

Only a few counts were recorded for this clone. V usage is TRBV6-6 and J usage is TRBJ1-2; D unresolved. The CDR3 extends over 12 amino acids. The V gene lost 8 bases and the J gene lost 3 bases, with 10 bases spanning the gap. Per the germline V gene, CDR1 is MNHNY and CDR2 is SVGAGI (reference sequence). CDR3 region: CASGEKDYGYTF. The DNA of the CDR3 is TGTGCCAGCGGGGAGAAGGACTATGGCTACACCTTC.